These T cell receptor beta chains were read from a single sample in a study of blood T cells in healthy people across ages. One entry per CDR3 protein, called by TCRdb with MiXCR from the 5' RACE reads. The data contain hundreds of thousands of distinct CDR3 sequences, 45% to 60% of them singletons. The sequenced sample was blood. Source of these receptors: a woman older than 75 in good health. Each CDR3 is given with its conserved first and last residue. Fields, in order: J gene, CDR3 length, V gene, clone size, D gene, CDR3 protein, CDR3 DNA. A D gene is named only where the DNA matches it firmly. For some rows the clone size is stated as once, few or many, or as a class when expanded; others skip it.

J gene: TRBJ1-5; CDR3 length: 15; V gene: TRBV4-1; clone size: NA; D gene: NA; CDR3 protein: CASSPQVQYGQPQHF; CDR3 DNA: TGCGCCAGCAGCCCCCAGGTACAGTACGGGCAGCCCCAGCATTTT
J gene: TRBJ2-7; CDR3 length: 14; V gene: TRBV5-1; clone size: few; D gene: TRBD2; CDR3 protein: CASSLALAGNEQYF; CDR3 DNA: TGCGCCAGCAGCTTGGCCCTAGCGGGGAACGAGCAGTACTTC
J gene: TRBJ2-4; CDR3 length: 12; V gene: TRBV9; clone size: NA; D gene: NA; CDR3 protein: CASSEGGDIQYF; CDR3 DNA: TGTGCCAGCAGCGAGGGGGGCGACATTCAGTACTTC
J gene: TRBJ1-5; CDR3 length: 13; V gene: TRBV29-1; clone size: many; D gene: TRBD1; CDR3 protein: CSVAGGGNQPQHF; CDR3 DNA: TGCAGCGTGGCAGGGGGCGGCAATCAGCCCCAGCATTTT
J gene: TRBJ2-5; CDR3 length: 13; V gene: TRBV29-1; clone size: many; D gene: NA; CDR3 protein: CSVVGDGKETQYF; CDR3 DNA: TGCAGCGTTGTGGGAGACGGCAAAGAGACCCAGTACTTC
J gene: TRBJ2-2; CDR3 length: 13; V gene: TRBV28; clone size: few; D gene: NA; CDR3 protein: CASSLIGTGELFF; CDR3 DNA: TGTGCCAGCAGTCTCATAGGCACCGGGGAGCTGTTTTTT
J gene: TRBJ1-6; CDR3 length: 12; V gene: TRBV6-6; clone size: few; D gene: NA; CDR3 protein: CASSESNSPLHF; CDR3 DNA: TGTGCCAGCAGTGAATCTAATTCACCCCTCCACTTT
J gene: TRBJ2-1; CDR3 length: 16; V gene: TRBV5-1; clone size: few; D gene: TRBD1; CDR3 protein: CASSPWTGGAGNEQFF; CDR3 DNA: TGCGCCAGCAGCCCCTGGACAGGGGGCGCGGGCAATGAGCAGTTCTTC
J gene: TRBJ1-1; CDR3 length: 9; V gene: TRBV12-3/TRBV12-4; clone size: NA; D gene: NA; CDR3 protein: CLSGGEAFF; CDR3 DNA: TGTCTCTCTGGGGGTGAAGCTTTCTTT
J gene: TRBJ1-1; CDR3 length: 13; V gene: TRBV6-6; clone size: once; D gene: NA; CDR3 protein: CASSYGSEIEAFF; CDR3 DNA: TGTGCCAGCAGTTACGGGTCGGAGATTGAAGCTTTCTTT
J gene: TRBJ2-5; CDR3 length: 15; V gene: TRBV20-1; clone size: many; D gene: NA; CDR3 protein: CSAPPGRLSRETQYF; CDR3 DNA: TGCAGTGCCCCACCGGGACGCCTTTCCAGGGAGACCCAGTACTTC
J gene: TRBJ2-2; CDR3 length: 16; V gene: TRBV20-1; clone size: few; D gene: NA; CDR3 protein: CSARDPGDLRAGELFF; CDR3 DNA: TGCAGTGCTAGAGATCCGGGGGACCTCCGGGCCGGGGAGCTGTTTTTT
J gene: TRBJ2-3; CDR3 length: 13; V gene: TRBV12-3/TRBV12-4; clone size: NA; D gene: NA; CDR3 protein: CASSPDNTDTQYF; CDR3 DNA: TGTGCCAGCAGTCCTGACAATACAGATACGCAGTATTTT
J gene: TRBJ1-3; CDR3 length: 16; V gene: TRBV18; clone size: few; D gene: NA; CDR3 protein: CASSPAVGGSGNTIYF; CDR3 DNA: TGTGCCAGCTCACCGGCAGTCGGGGGCTCTGGAAACACCATATATTTT
J gene: TRBJ2-7; CDR3 length: 14; V gene: TRBV11-1; clone size: NA; D gene: NA; CDR3 protein: CASSFAKGPYEQYF; CDR3 DNA: TGTGCCAGCAGCTTCGCGAAGGGCCCCTACGAGCAGTACTTC
J gene: TRBJ1-5; CDR3 length: 14; V gene: TRBV25-1; clone size: NA; D gene: TRBD1; CDR3 protein: CASGGGQGNQPQHF; CDR3 DNA: TGTGCCAGTGGAGGGGGACAGGGCAATCAGCCCCAGCATTTT
J gene: TRBJ1-1; CDR3 length: 15; V gene: TRBV5-1; clone size: NA; D gene: NA; CDR3 protein: CASSLGDTTGTEAFF; CDR3 DNA: TGCGCCAGCAGCTTGGGGGACACCACGGGCACTGAAGCTTTCTTT
J gene: TRBJ2-3; CDR3 length: 18; V gene: TRBV9; clone size: NA; D gene: NA; CDR3 protein: CASSAYSMSGPSTDTQYF; CDR3 DNA: TGTGCCAGCAGCGCCTACTCGATGAGCGGACCTAGCACAGATACGCAGTATTTT
J gene: TRBJ2-7; CDR3 length: 13; V gene: TRBV20-1; clone size: NA; D gene: TRBD1; CDR3 protein: CSATDRDPYEQYF; CDR3 DNA: TGCAGTGCGACAGACAGGGACCCCTACGAGCAGTACTTC
J gene: TRBJ1-2; CDR3 length: 15; V gene: TRBV3-1; clone size: NA; D gene: NA; CDR3 protein: CASSQAAGNDYGYTF; CDR3 DNA: TGTGCCAGCAGCCAAGCTGCCGGTAACGACTATGGCTACACCTTC
J gene: TRBJ1-2; CDR3 length: 16; V gene: TRBV7-2; clone size: NA; D gene: TRBD1; CDR3 protein: CASSWGQGRPNYGYTF; CDR3 DNA: TGTGCCAGCAGCTGGGGACAGGGTCGGCCGAACTATGGCTACACCTTC
J gene: TRBJ2-2; CDR3 length: 14; V gene: TRBV28; clone size: NA; D gene: NA; CDR3 protein: CASSPPGGPGELFF; CDR3 DNA: TGTGCCAGCAGTCCCCCGGGGGGCCCCGGGGAGCTGTTTTTT